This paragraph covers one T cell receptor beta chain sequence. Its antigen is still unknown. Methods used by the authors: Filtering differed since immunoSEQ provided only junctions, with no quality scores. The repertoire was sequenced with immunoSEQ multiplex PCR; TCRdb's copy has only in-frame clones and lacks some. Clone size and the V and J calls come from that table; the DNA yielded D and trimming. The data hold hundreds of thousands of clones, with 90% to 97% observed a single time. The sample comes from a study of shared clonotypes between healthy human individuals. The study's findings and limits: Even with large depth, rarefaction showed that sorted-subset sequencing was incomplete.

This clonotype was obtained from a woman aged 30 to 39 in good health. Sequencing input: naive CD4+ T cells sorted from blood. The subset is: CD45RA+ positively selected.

CDR3 sequence (DNA): TGTGCCAGCAGCGTAGTTGGGGCAGATACGCAGTATTTT. Translated: CASSVVGADTQYF. The gene calls are TRBV9 and TRBJ2-3; D not resolved. The CDR3 is made up of 13 amino acids. Per germline, CDR1 SGDLS and CDR2 YYNGEE. Trimming left V 0 bases short and J 4 bases short, with 6 bases between.